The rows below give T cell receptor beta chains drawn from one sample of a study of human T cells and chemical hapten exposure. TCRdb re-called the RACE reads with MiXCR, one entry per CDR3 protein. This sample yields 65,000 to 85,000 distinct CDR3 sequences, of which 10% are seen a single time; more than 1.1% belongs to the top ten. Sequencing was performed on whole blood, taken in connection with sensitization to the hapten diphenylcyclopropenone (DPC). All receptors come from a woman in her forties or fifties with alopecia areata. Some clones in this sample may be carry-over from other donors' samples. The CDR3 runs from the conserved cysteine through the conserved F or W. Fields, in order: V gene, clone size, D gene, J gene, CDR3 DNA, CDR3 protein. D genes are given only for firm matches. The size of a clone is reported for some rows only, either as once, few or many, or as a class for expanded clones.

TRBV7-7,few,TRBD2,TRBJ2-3,TGTGCTAGCAGCTTAGCGGCTAGCGGGACGGGGGATACGCAGTATTTT,CASSLAASGTGDTQYF
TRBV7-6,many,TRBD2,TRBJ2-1,TGTGCCAGCAGCTTAGCTAGCGGGAACTCTAGGAATGAGCAGTTCTTC,CASSLASGNSRNEQFF
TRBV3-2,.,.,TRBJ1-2,TGTGCCAGCAGCCAAGAACAGGCCCCTAACTATGGCTACACCTTC,CASSQEQAPNYGYTF
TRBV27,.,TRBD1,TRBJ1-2,TGTGCCAGCAGTTCAATAACCCGACAGGGGAATGGCTACACCTTC,CASSSITRQGNGYTF
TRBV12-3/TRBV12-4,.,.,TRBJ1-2,TGTGCCAGCAGATTAGGGGTGACGAACTATGGCTACACCTTC,CASRLGVTNYGYTF
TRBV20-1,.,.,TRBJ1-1,TGCAGTGCTTTTGGACAGATTCAAGCTTTCTTT,CSAFGQIQAFF
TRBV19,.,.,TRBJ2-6,TGTGCCAGTAGTAGGGTCCTCTCTGGGGCCAACGTCCTGACTTTC,CASSRVLSGANVLTF
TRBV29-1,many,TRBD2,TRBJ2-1,TGCAGCGTTGAAGAGCCCCGGCGGGAGGACTACAATGAGCAGTTCTTC,CSVEEPRREDYNEQFF
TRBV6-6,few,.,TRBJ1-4,TGTGCCAGCAGACCCTGGACAGCTAATGAAAAACTGTTTTTT,CASRPWTANEKLFF
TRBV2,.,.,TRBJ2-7,TGTGCCAGCAGTGTTCCCCCCAGGGAGCAGTACTTC,CASSVPPREQYF
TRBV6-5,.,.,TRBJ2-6,TGTGCCAGCGCAGGACTCGGGGCCAACGTCCTGACTTTC,CASAGLGANVLTF
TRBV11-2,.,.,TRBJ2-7,TGTGCCAGCAGCTTAAGGATCGGCGGGACCAGCTCCTACGAGCAGTACTTC,CASSLRIGGTSSYEQYF
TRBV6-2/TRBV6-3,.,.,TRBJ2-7,TGTGCCAGCAGCCCGTGGCTGGGCAACGAGCAGTACTTC,CASSPWLGNEQYF
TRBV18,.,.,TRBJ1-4,TGTGCCAGCTCACCAAGTCAGCTTGTGAGGGAAAAACTGTTTTTT,CASSPSQLVREKLFF
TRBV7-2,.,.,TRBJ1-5,TGTGCCAGCAGCTTAGTGGGGGAAGGCCAGCCCCAGCATTTT,CASSLVGEGQPQHF
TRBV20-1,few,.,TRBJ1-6,TGCAGTGCTAGAGAGGCCGGATTCAATAATTCACCCCTCCACTTT,CSAREAGFNNSPLHF